This TCR beta chain originates from a study of lymphopenia after photon versus proton radiotherapy (dated by TCRdb to the late 2010s). With regard to the full study: The immunological effects of photon versus proton radiation therapy were compared in patients with gastrointestinal tumors who developed high-grade lymphopenia. The 20 or so patients in the cohort had gastrointestinal tumors, were treated with either photon or proton therapy, and subsequently developed lymphopenia. The goal of the study was to characterize the differences between the two radiation modalities in how they affect the immune system. Study-level results and caveats: After the lymphocyte count nadir, oligoclonal expansion, especially of CD8+ Temra cells, was observed in photon-treated repertoires, and the drop in diversity was driven by this expansion. The authors looked at the survival association only in patients who died, and they framed better survival with proton therapy as a possibility rather than a demonstrated result. Across the cohort, an inverse correlation was found between a larger post-nadir drop in TCR diversity and overall survival time among patients who died. During treatment, patients who received photon therapy lost naive T cells and TCR diversity and gained effector/memory populations, whereas patients who received proton therapy remained relatively stable.

Of note for this clone: This receptor's antigen is unknown. No much larger clone exists at a distance of one base, and base qualities are not known.

Library prep was done by the immunoSEQ multiplex PCR assay. T cell repertoires were profiled by deep sequencing of rearranged TCR beta loci, alongside multiparametric flow cytometry. Drawn from immuneACCESS, this table holds only the in-frame rearrangements with V and J called that TCRdb kept. Clones are partly lost; checked studies trace under half to an unresolved V gene and leave the rest unexplained. The sample records under 70,000 clones, around 93% of which are singletons. The top ten constitute about 2.2% of the sample. CDR1 and CDR2 are drawn from the germline V gene (reference sequence): SGHNT, YYREEE. Measured from the cysteine to the phenylalanine, the CDR3 is 16 residues long. Only the CDR3 DNA stays, 48 bases, in frame from base 1. V trim: 3 bases; J trim: 1 base; unmatched bases: 3.

The material sequenced was peripheral blood, taken from a patient treated with photon-based radiotherapy. The receptor was isolated from a woman between 35 and 50 years old with cholangiocarcinoma. This receptor chain uses TRBV5-4 and TRBJ2-3; TRBD2 matches 12 bases in the middle. The bases are TGTGCCAGCAGCTCTCGACTAGCGGGGGGCACAGATACGCAGTATTTT. Its protein is CASSSRLAGGTDTQYF.